This entry features one TCR beta chain sequence. Its antigen is not identified. These data originate in a study of OX40 agonist ivuxolimab in advanced cancers. Across the study: All patients had ivuxolimab intravenously every 2 weeks at 0.01 to 10 mg/kg.

Measured with immunoSEQ multiplex PCR; TCRdb has only the in-frame clones, and not every one. The table includes about 70,000 clones, about 94% detected once. The J segment lost 3 bases and the V segment lost 4 bases, leaving 4 bases of the junction unmatched. The CDR3 has 17 residues. Germline CDR1 SGHDT, CDR2 YYEEEE. Regarding the study as a whole: On average, CD8+ T cells showed a greater number of expanded clones than CD4+.

The specimen was CD4+ or CD8+ T cells sorted from blood, collected in a trial of the OX40 agonist ivuxolimab. The chain has TRBV5-6 and TRBJ2-2; 15 bases are shared with TRBD2. This receptor was identified in an adult with an advanced solid tumor such as melanoma, head and neck, liver or kidney cancer. CDR3: CASSPGTSGGYTGELFF. DNA of the CDR3: TGTGCCAGCAGCCCCGGGACTAGCGGGGGGTACACCGGGGAGCTGTTTTTT.